This record looks at one TCR beta chain sequence and its context. Its antigen is not known. Sequencing of TCR beta CDR3 used immunoSEQ survey depth. This table comes from immunoSEQ multiplex PCR, and its TCRdb copy is limited to in-frame clones, with some not included. The sample records approximately 4,900 clones, about 62% being singletons. CDR1 is SGDLS, CDR2 YYNGEE, per germline. The CDR3 runs 14 residues. The V gene end was trimmed by 3 bases and the J gene end by 2 bases; junction bases not matched to a gene: 2. This specimen comes from a study of CD8 T cell repertoires and HIV-1 epitope variants. Study in general: A 10-day culture received IL-2, IL-7 and IL-15 on days 3 and 7.

The chain uses TRBV9 and TRBJ2-7; 10 nucleotides line up with TRBD2. The sequence was obtained from a male donor with HIV. The sample taken for sequencing was cultured CD8+ T cells derived from PBMCs. The CDR3 DNA is TGTGCCAGCAGCGATAGCGGGGGGCCCTACGAGCAGTACTTC. Amino acids: CASSDSGGPYEQYF.